A selection of T cell receptor beta chains follows, all from one sample in a study of shared clonotypes between healthy human individuals. The table came from immunoSEQ multiplex PCR; TCRdb's copy has only in-frame clones and leaves some out. The table lists about 2.4 million clones, 93% of them singletons. Sample: naive CD4+ T cells from PBMCs. Receptors originate from a man between 18 and 35 years old in good health. Some clones in this sample may be carry-over from other donors' samples. CDR3s include the opening cysteine and the closing phenylalanine or tryptophan. Fields, in order: V gene, J gene, clone size, D gene, CDR3 DNA, CDR3 protein. D genes are given only for firm matches. Not all rows give a size; the values are once, few, many and, for expanded clones, a class.

v_call: TRBV19
j_call: TRBJ1-2
clone_size: .
d_call: TRBD1
cdr3_nt: TGTGCCAGTAGTCTGCGTGGGGACAGGGGGAACTCATATGGCTACACCTTC
cdr3_aa: CASSLRGDRGNSYGYTF

v_call: TRBV28
j_call: TRBJ2-1
clone_size: .
d_call: .
cdr3_nt: TGTGCCAGCAGTTCGCCGTGGGGGCCCTACAATGAGCAGTTCTTC
cdr3_aa: CASSSPWGPYNEQFF

v_call: TRBV28
j_call: TRBJ1-1
clone_size: few
d_call: .
cdr3_nt: TGTGCCAGCAGCGTTGGACAGCTAGCTTTCTTT
cdr3_aa: CASSVGQLAFF

v_call: TRBV28
j_call: TRBJ2-2
clone_size: .
d_call: .
cdr3_nt: TGTGCCACACATCGGGACTCCAAGAACACCGGGGAGCTGTTTTTT
cdr3_aa: CATHRDSKNTGELFF

v_call: TRBV5-4
j_call: TRBJ1-1
clone_size: .
d_call: TRBD1
cdr3_nt: TGTGCCAGCAGCTTTCCGGGACAGGGTTACACTGAAGCTTTCTTT
cdr3_aa: CASSFPGQGYTEAFF

v_call: TRBV5-4
j_call: TRBJ2-7
clone_size: .
d_call: .
cdr3_nt: TGTGCCAGCAGCCCTCAGGGGATATACGAGCAGTACTTC
cdr3_aa: CASSPQGIYEQYF

v_call: TRBV7-2
j_call: TRBJ1-2
clone_size: .
d_call: .
cdr3_nt: TGTGCCAGTAGAGTTACTTATGGTGGCTACACCTTC
cdr3_aa: CASRVTYGGYTF

v_call: TRBV5-1
j_call: TRBJ1-2
clone_size: .
d_call: .
cdr3_nt: TGCGCCAGCAGCTCCTCGCAGGGCCATGGCTACACCTTC
cdr3_aa: CASSSSQGHGYTF

v_call: TRBV11-2
j_call: TRBJ2-7
clone_size: .
d_call: TRBD2
cdr3_nt: TGTGCCAGCAGCCCCAACAGCGGGAGGGCATCCTACGAGCAGTACTTC
cdr3_aa: CASSPNSGRASYEQYF

v_call: TRBV6-1
j_call: TRBJ2-1
clone_size: .
d_call: .
cdr3_nt: TGTGCCAGTGCAATCAATTTATGGGAGCAGTTCTTC
cdr3_aa: CASAINLWEQFF

v_call: TRBV5-1
j_call: TRBJ2-1
clone_size: .
d_call: TRBD2
cdr3_nt: TGCGCCAGCAGCCAATGGGGGGGAGGAAGTTCCTACAATGAGCAGTTCTTC
cdr3_aa: CASSQWGGGSSYNEQFF

v_call: TRBV7-9
j_call: TRBJ1-6
clone_size: .
d_call: .
cdr3_nt: TGTGCCAGCAGCTTAGAGTTGTGGGGTTCACCCCTCCACTTT
cdr3_aa: CASSLELWGSPLHF

v_call: TRBV5-1
j_call: TRBJ2-5
clone_size: once
d_call: .
cdr3_nt: TGCGCCAGCAGCTTGGGGATCTCCGAGGAGCAGTACTTC
cdr3_aa: CASSLGISEEQYF

v_call: TRBV2
j_call: TRBJ1-2
clone_size: once
d_call: TRBD1
cdr3_nt: TGTGCCAGCAGACGACAGGGGCAGGACTATGGCTACACCTTC
cdr3_aa: CASRRQGQDYGYTF

v_call: TRBV21-1
j_call: TRBJ1-1
clone_size: .
d_call: .
cdr3_nt: TGTGCCAGCACCATGATAGGACCCTCCCGGGACACTGAAGCTTTCTTT
cdr3_aa: CASTMIGPSRDTEAFF

v_call: TRBV4-2
j_call: TRBJ2-1
clone_size: .
d_call: .
cdr3_nt: TGTGCCAGCAGCCAAGCATCGGGGACCGAGCAGTTCTTC
cdr3_aa: CASSQASGTEQFF

v_call: TRBV6-6
j_call: TRBJ2-2
clone_size: once
d_call: .
cdr3_nt: TGTGCCAGCAGAAGTAACACCGGGGAGCTGTTTTTT
cdr3_aa: CASRSNTGELFF

v_call: TRBV30
j_call: TRBJ1-5
clone_size: .
d_call: .
cdr3_nt: TGTGCCTGGAGTCGGACAGTTTCGGGTCAGCCCCAGCATTTT
cdr3_aa: CAWSRTVSGQPQHF

v_call: TRBV5-1
j_call: TRBJ2-2
clone_size: .
d_call: .
cdr3_nt: TGCGCCAGCAGCACGCTTAACGACGGAACCGGGGAGCTGTTTTTT
cdr3_aa: CASSTLNDGTGELFF

v_call: TRBV28
j_call: TRBJ1-1
clone_size: .
d_call: TRBD1
cdr3_nt: TGTGCCAGCAGTTTTACCAGGGGGATCACTGAAGCTTTCTTT
cdr3_aa: CASSFTRGITEAFF

v_call: TRBV10-3
j_call: TRBJ2-3
clone_size: .
d_call: .
cdr3_nt: TGTGCCATCAGTGGTCTAGCGTCTTCTACAGATACGCAGTATTTT
cdr3_aa: CAISGLASSTDTQYF

v_call: TRBV6-4
j_call: TRBJ2-3
clone_size: .
d_call: .
cdr3_nt: TGTGCCAGCAGTGACTCTGGGGGGCCTGATACGCAGTATTTT
cdr3_aa: CASSDSGGPDTQYF

v_call: TRBV9
j_call: TRBJ2-5
clone_size: .
d_call: TRBD2
cdr3_nt: TGTGCCAGCAGCGGAGCCCCCCGGGGGGGCCGCCAAGAGACCCAGTACTTC
cdr3_aa: CASSGAPRGGRQETQYF

v_call: TRBV7-2
j_call: TRBJ2-3
clone_size: .
d_call: TRBD2
cdr3_nt: TGTGCCAGCAGCCTGGGACTAGCGCTCCCCACAGATACGCAGTATTTT
cdr3_aa: CASSLGLALPTDTQYF

v_call: TRBV5-1
j_call: TRBJ2-5
clone_size: .
d_call: .
cdr3_nt: TGCGCCAGCAGCTTACGGACAGTGGAGACCCAGTACTTC
cdr3_aa: CASSLRTVETQYF

v_call: TRBV7-2
j_call: TRBJ1-5
clone_size: .
d_call: .
cdr3_nt: TGTGCCAGCAGCTTAGTTGGAGGGAATCAGCCCCAGCATTTT
cdr3_aa: CASSLVGGNQPQHF

v_call: TRBV5-6
j_call: TRBJ2-3
clone_size: .
d_call: .
cdr3_nt: TGTGCCAGCAGCGGGGGATGGGGGATGGCCACAGATACGCAGTATTTT
cdr3_aa: CASSGGWGMATDTQYF

v_call: TRBV11-2
j_call: TRBJ2-2
clone_size: .
d_call: TRBD2
cdr3_nt: TGTGCCAGCAGCTTAAAGGCGGGGGGGTCCGGGGAGCTGTTTTTT
cdr3_aa: CASSLKAGGSGELFF

v_call: TRBV4-2
j_call: TRBJ1-5
clone_size: .
d_call: .
cdr3_nt: TGTGCCAGCAGCCAAGATCCCCTTGGGCCCCAGCATTTT
cdr3_aa: CASSQDPLGPQHF

v_call: TRBV30
j_call: TRBJ2-2
clone_size: .
d_call: .
cdr3_nt: TGTGCCTGGAGTAATTGGCGGCCCGACACCGGGGAGCTGTTTTTT
cdr3_aa: CAWSNWRPDTGELFF

v_call: TRBV19
j_call: TRBJ2-6
clone_size: few
d_call: .
cdr3_nt: TGTGCCAGTACCGGCTCTGGGGCCAACGTCCTGACTTTC
cdr3_aa: CASTGSGANVLTF

v_call: TRBV18
j_call: TRBJ1-5
clone_size: once
d_call: TRBD1
cdr3_nt: TGTGCCAGCTCACCAAGCCTTGGGACAGGGAGTCAGCCCCAGCATTTT
cdr3_aa: CASSPSLGTGSQPQHF

v_call: TRBV28
j_call: TRBJ1-2
clone_size: .
d_call: TRBD1
cdr3_nt: TGTGCCAGCAGGACAGGGGGCGTAATCGGCTACACCTTC
cdr3_aa: CASRTGGVIGYTF

v_call: TRBV28
j_call: TRBJ1-5
clone_size: .
d_call: .
cdr3_nt: TGTGCCAGCAGCCCGATTAATCAGCCCCAGCATTTT
cdr3_aa: CASSPINQPQHF

v_call: TRBV18
j_call: TRBJ2-2
clone_size: .
d_call: .
cdr3_nt: TGTGCCAGCTCACCATTCGGGGACGGGACCGGGGAGCTGTTTTTT
cdr3_aa: CASSPFGDGTGELFF

v_call: TRBV7-9
j_call: TRBJ2-7
clone_size: once
d_call: .
cdr3_nt: TGTGCCAGCAGCCCTACTACCTACGAGCAGTACTTC
cdr3_aa: CASSPTTYEQYF

v_call: TRBV6-5
j_call: TRBJ2-7
clone_size: .
d_call: TRBD2
cdr3_nt: TGTGCCAGCAGTTATCTCCGACTAGCGGGAGGTCTCGATCTGTACTTC
cdr3_aa: CASSYLRLAGGLDLYF

v_call: TRBV27
j_call: TRBJ2-7
clone_size: .
d_call: .
cdr3_nt: TGTGCCAGCAGTTTGAAGCCACAAGGCTACGAGCAGTACTTC
cdr3_aa: CASSLKPQGYEQYF

v_call: TRBV7-6
j_call: TRBJ2-3
clone_size: .
d_call: .
cdr3_nt: TGTGCCAGCAGCGCCTTCTTGGGGCCAGATACGCAGTATTTT
cdr3_aa: CASSAFLGPDTQYF

v_call: TRBV7-2
j_call: TRBJ2-3
clone_size: once
d_call: .
cdr3_nt: TGTGCCAGCAGCACTCCGGCCGATACGCAGTATTTT
cdr3_aa: CASSTPADTQYF

v_call: TRBV7-7
j_call: TRBJ2-1
clone_size: .
d_call: TRBD2
cdr3_nt: TGTGCCAGCAGCCCCAGAGCGGGGAGCTCCTACAATGAGCAGTTCTTC
cdr3_aa: CASSPRAGSSYNEQFF

v_call: TRBV2
j_call: TRBJ1-1
clone_size: once
d_call: .
cdr3_nt: TGTGCCAGCAGTGAAGAGGGTCTGACTGAAGCTTTCTTT
cdr3_aa: CASSEEGLTEAFF